This T cell receptor (beta chain) was sequenced in a study of CD8 T cells in ankylosing spondylitis. The study's findings and limits: Disease-linked clones were reportedly significantly enriched in matched ankylosing spondylitis synovial fluid. Earlier reports found some motif variants in synovial fluid and blood in reactive arthritis. Characteristic, it appeared, of ankylosing spondylitis blood was a TCR beta motif of roughly eight highly homologous variants. CD8+ cells made up the disease-linked clones, which were relatively rare in peripheral blood.

Germline CDR1 SEHNR, CDR2 FQNEAQ (reference sequence). Trimming stripped 4 bases from V and 5 bases from J, with 18 bases between. The CDR3 runs 15 residues. This clonotype is medium-sized. What it recognizes is unknown. One entry per CDR3 protein, called by TCRdb with MiXCR from the 5' RACE reads. Altogether some 37,000 distinct CDR3 sequences are present, roughly 13% being singletons, with the ten largest covering about a third. The sequence was obtained from a male donor with ankylosing spondylitis. The specimen was synovial fluid, either unsorted or a sorted T cell fraction (not recorded which). This sequence joins TRBV7-9 and TRBJ2-7; TRBD1 or TRBD2 may be the D gene (5 bases each). CDR3 protein: CASSSTRPGSHEQYF. CDR3 nucleotide sequence: TGTGCCAGCAGCTCCACCAGACCAGGGAGCCACGAGCAGTACTTC.